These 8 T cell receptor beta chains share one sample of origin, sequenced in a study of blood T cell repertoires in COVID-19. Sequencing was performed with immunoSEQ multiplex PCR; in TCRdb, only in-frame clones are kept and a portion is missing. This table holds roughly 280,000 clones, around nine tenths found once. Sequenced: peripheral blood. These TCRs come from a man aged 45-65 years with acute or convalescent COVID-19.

The CDR3 here is CSVAGGGASTDTQYF. The CDR3 DNA reads as TGCAGCGTCGCGGGTGGGGGGGCCAGCACAGATACGCAGTATTTT. V usage is TRBV29-1 and J usage is TRBJ2-3; possibly TRBD2 for D (7 bases). CDR1 and CDR2 from the germline V gene are SQVTM and ANQGSEA. V lost 6 bases, J lost 0 bases, and 16 bases lay in between. CDR3 size: 15 residues.

This CDR3 reads CASSALGPGELFF. The DNA for the CDR3 is TGTGCCAGCAGTGCCCTTGGGCCCGGGGAGCTGTTTTTT. V gene TRBV25-1 combines with J gene TRBJ2-2, with D unresolved. CDR3 length: 13 amino acids. Germline lookup yields CDR1 MGHDK and CDR2 SYGVNS. Trimming took 4 bases from V and 6 from J, leaving 9 bases between them.

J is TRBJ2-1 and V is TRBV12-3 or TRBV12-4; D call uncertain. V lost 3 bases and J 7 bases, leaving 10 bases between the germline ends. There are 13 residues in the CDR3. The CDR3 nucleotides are TGTGCCAGCAGTTTTCGAGCGCAGAATGAGCAGTTCTTC. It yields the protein CASSFRAQNEQFF.

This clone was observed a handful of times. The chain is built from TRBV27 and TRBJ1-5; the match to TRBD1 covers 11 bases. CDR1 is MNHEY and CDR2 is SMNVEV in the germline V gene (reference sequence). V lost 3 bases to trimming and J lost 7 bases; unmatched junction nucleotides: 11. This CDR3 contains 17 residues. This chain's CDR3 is CASSLSPGQGDEQPQHF. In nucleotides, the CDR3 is TGTGCCAGCAGTTTGTCACCGGGACAGGGGGACGAGCAGCCCCAGCATTTT.

The CDR3 bases are TGTGCCAGCAGGGGGGGGACTAGCGCAGATACGCAGTATTTT. Residues: CASRGGTSADTQYF. The rearrangement links TRBV2 to TRBJ2-3, with 10 positions matching TRBD2. CDR1 and CDR2 (germline): SNHLY, FYNNEI. The CDR3 is 14 residues long. V was clipped by 6 bases and J by 4 bases; unmatched bases: 4.

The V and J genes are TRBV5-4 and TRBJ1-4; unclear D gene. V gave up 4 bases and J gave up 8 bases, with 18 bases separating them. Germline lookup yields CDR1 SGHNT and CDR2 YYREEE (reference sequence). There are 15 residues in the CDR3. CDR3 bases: TGTGCCAGCAGCCGGGCGGCAGGAGGACGAGAAAAACTGTTTTTT. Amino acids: CASSRAAGGREKLFF. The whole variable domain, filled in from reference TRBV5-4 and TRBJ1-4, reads ETGVTQSPTHLIKTRGQQVTLRCSSQSGHNTVSWYQQALGQGPQFIFQYYREEENGRGNFPPRFSGLQFPNYSSELNVNALELDDSALYLCASSRAAGGREKLFFGSGTQLSVL.

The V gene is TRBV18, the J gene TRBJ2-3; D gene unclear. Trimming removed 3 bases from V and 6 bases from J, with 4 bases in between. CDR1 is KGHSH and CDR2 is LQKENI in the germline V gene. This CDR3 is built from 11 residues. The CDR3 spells CASSPRDTQYF. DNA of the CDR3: TGTGCCAGCTCACCTCGGGATACGCAGTATTTT.

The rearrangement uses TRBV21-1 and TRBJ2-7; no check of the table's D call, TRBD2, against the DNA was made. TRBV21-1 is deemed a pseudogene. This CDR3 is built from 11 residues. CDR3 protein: CASTLRYEQYF. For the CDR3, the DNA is TGTGCCAGCACCCTAAGATACGAGCAGTACTTC.